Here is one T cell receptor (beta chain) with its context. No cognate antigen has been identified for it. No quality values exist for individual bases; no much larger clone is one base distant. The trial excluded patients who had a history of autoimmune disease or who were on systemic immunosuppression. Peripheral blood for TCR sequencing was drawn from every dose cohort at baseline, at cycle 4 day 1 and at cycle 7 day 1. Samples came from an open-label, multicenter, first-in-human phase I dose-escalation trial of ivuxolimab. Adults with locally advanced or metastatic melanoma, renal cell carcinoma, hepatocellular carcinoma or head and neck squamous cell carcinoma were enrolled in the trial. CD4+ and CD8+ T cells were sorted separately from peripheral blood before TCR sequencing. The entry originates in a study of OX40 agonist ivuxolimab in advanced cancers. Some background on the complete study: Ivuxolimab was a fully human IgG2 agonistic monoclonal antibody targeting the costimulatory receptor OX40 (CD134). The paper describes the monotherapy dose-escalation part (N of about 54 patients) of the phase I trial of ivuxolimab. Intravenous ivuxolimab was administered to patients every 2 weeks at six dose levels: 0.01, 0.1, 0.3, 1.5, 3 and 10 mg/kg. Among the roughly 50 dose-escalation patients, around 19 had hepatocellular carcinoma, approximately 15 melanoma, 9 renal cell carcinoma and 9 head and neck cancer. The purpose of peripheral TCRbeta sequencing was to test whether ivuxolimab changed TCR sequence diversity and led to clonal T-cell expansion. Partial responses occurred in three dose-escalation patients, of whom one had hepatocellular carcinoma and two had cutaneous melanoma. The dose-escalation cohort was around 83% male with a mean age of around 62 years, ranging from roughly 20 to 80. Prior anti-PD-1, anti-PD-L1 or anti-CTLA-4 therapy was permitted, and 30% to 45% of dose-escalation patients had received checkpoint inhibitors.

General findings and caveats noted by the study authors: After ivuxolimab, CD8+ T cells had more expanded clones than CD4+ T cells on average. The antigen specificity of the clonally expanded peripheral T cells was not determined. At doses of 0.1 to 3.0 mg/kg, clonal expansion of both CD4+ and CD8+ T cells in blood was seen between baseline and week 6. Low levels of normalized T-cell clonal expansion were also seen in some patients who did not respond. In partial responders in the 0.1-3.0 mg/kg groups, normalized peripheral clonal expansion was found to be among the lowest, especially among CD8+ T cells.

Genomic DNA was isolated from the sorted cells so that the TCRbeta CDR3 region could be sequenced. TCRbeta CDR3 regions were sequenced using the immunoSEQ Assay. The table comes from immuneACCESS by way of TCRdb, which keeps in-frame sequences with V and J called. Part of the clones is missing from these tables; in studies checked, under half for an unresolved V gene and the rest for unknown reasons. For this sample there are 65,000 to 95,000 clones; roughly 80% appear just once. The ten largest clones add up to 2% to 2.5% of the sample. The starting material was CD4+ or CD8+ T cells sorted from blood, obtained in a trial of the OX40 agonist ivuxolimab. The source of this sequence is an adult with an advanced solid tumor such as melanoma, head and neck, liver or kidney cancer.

CDR3 loop: CASSQGGVTDYGYTF. The DNA sequence is as follows: TGTGCCAGCAGTCAAGGGGGGGTGACGGACTATGGCTACACCTTC. Recombination linked TRBV28 to TRBJ1-2; TRBD1 could be the D gene, as 6 bases match. From the germline V gene, CDR1 is MDHEN and CDR2 is SYDVKM. V sheds 5 bases and J sheds 3 bases, leaving 16 bases between their ends. The CDR3, from cysteine to phenylalanine, totals 15 residues. The CDR3 DNA has 45 bases and is translated from base 1.